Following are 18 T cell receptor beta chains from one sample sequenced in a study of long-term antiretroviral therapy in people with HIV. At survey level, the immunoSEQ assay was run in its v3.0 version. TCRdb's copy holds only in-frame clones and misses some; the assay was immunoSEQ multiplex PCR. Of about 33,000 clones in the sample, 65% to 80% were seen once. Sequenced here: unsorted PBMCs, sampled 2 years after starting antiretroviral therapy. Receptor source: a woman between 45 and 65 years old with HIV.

CDR3 coding DNA: TGTGCCAGTAGTACGGTCGGGGGCACCTATGGCTACACCTTC. It codes for CASSTVGGTYGYTF. The V call is TRBV19, the J call TRBJ1-2; TRBD1 might be the D (6 bases). Germline V CDR1 and CDR2: LNHDA, SQIVND (reference sequence). The ends were cut back, 4 bases at V and 4 bases at J, with 13 bases in the middle. The CDR3 loop spans 14 amino acids.

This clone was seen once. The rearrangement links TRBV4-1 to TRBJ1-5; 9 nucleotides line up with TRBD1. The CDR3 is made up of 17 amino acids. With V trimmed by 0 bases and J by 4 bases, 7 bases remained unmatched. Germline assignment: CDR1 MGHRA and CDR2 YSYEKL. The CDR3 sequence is CASSQEGGGQGNQPQHF. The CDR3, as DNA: TGCGCCAGCAGCCAAGAAGGTGGAGGACAGGGGAATCAGCCCCAGCATTTT.

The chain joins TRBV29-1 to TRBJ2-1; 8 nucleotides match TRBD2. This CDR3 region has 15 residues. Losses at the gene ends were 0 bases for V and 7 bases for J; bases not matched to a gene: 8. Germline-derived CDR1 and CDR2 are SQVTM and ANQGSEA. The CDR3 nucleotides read TGCAGCGTTGAAGAACTAACGGGGGGGCTAAATGAGCAGTTCTTC. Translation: CSVEELTGGLNEQFF.

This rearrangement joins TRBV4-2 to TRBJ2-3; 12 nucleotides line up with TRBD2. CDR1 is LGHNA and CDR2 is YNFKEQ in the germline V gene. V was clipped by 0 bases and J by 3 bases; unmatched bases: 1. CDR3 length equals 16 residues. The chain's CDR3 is CASSQETSGGTDTQYF. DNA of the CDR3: TGTGCCAGCAGCCAAGAGACTAGCGGGGGTACAGATACGCAGTATTTT.

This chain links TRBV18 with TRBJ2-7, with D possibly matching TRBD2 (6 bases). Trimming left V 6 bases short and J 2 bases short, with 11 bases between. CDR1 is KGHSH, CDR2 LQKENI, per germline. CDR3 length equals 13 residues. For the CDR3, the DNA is TGTGCCAGCTCCAGGACGGGGGCCTACGAGCAGTACTTC. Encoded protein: CASSRTGAYEQYF.

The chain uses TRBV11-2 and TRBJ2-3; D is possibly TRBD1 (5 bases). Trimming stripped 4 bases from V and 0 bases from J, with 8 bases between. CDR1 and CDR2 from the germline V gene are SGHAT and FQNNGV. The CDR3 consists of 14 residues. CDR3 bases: TGTGCCAGCAGCTCAAAGGGGAGCACAGATACGCAGTATTTT. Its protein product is CASSSKGSTDTQYF.

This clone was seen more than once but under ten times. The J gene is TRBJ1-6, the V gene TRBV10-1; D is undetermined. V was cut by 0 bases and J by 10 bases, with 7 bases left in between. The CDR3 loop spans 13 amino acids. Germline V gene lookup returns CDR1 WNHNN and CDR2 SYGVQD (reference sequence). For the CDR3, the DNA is TGCGCCAGCAGTGAGTCCCTGGGGTCACCCCTCCACTTT. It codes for CASSESLGSPLHF.

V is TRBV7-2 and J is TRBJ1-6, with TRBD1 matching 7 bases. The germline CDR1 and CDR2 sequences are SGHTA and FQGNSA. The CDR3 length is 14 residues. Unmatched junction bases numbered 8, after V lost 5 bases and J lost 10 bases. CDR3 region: CASSITGASSPLHF. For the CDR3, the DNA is TGTGCCAGCAGCATCACAGGGGCTAGCTCACCCCTCCACTTT.

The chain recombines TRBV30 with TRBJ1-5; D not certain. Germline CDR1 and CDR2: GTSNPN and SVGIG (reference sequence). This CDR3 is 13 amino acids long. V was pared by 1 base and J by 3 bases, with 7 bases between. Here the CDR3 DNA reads TGTGCCTGGAGTGGGGGTTCCAATCAGCCCCAGCATTTT. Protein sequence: CAWSGGSNQPQHF.

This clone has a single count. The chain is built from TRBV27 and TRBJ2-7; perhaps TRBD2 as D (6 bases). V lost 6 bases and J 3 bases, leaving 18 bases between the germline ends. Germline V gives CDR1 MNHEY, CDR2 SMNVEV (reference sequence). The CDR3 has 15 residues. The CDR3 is CASRPGRLPLYEQYV. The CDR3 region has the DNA TGTGCCAGCAGACCCGGGAGACTACCCCTCTACGAGCAGTACGTC.

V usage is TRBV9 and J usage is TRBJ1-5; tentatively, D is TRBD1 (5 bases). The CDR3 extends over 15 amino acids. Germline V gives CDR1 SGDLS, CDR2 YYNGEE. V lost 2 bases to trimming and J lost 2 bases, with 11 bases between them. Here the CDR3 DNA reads TGTGCCAGCAGCGTTAAGGGGAGGGGCAATCAGCCCCAGCATTTT. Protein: CASSVKGRGNQPQHF.

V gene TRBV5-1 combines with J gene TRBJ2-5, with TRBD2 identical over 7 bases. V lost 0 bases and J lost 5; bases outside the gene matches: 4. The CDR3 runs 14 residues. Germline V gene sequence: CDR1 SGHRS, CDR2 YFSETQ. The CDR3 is CASSLERGAETQYF. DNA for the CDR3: TGCGCCAGCAGCTTGGAGCGGGGTGCTGAGACCCAGTACTTC. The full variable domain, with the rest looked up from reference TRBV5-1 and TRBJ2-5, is KAGVTQTPRYLIKTRGQQVTLSCSPISGHRSVSWYQQTPGQGLQFLFEYFSETQRNKGNFPGRFSGRQFSNSRSEMNVSTLELGDSALYLCASSLERGAETQYFGPGTRLLVL.

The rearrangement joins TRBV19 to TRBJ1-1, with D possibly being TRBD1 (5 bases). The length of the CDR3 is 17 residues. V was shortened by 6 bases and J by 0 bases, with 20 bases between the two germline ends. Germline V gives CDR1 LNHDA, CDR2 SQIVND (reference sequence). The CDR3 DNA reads TGTGCCAGTAGGAGGCGATTTGACAGTCTCATGAACACTGAAGCTTTCTTT. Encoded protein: CASRRRFDSLMNTEAFF.

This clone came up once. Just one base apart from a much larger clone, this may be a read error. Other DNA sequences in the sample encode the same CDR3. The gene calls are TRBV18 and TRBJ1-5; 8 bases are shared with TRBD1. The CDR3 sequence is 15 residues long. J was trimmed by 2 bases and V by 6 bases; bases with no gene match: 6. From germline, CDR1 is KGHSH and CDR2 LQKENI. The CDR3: CASSPDRGGNQPQHF. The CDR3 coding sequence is TGTGCCAGCTCGCCCGACAGGGGAGGCAATCAGCCCCAGCATTTT.

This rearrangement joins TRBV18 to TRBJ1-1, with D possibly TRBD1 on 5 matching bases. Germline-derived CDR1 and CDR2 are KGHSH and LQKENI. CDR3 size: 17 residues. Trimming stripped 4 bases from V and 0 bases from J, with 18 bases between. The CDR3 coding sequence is TGTGCCAGCTCACGTGGGCAGGGCGCTTCTCTGAACACTGAAGCTTTCTTT. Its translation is CASSRGQGASLNTEAFF. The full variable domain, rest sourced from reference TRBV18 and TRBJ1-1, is NAGVMQNPRHLVRRRGQEARLRCSPMKGHSHVYWYRQLPEEGLKFMVYLQKENIIDESGMPKERFSAEFPKEGPSILRIQQVVRGDSAAYFCASSRGQGASLNTEAFFGQGTRLTVV.

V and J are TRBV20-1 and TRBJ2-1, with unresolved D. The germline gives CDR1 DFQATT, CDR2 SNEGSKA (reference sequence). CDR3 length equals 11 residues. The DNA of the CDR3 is TGCACCAAAGTGTGGGGCAATGAGCAGTTCTTC. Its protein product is CTKVWGNEQFF.

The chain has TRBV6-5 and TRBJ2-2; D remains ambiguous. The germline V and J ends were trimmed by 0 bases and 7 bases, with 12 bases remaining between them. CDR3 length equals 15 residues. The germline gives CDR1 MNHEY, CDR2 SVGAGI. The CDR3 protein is CASSYSPWQVGELFF. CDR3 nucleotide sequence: TGTGCCAGCAGTTACTCGCCTTGGCAAGTCGGGGAGCTGTTTTTT.

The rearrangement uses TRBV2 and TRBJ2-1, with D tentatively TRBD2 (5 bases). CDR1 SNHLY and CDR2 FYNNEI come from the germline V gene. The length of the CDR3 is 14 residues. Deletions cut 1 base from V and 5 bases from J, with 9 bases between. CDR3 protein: CASSEGRLNNEQFF. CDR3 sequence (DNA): TGTGCCAGCAGTGAAGGTAGACTAAACAATGAGCAGTTCTTC.